This passage covers 2 T cell receptor beta chains from one sample sequenced in a study of shared clonotypes between healthy human individuals. The assay was immunoSEQ multiplex PCR, and TCRdb's table has in-frame clones only and misses some. In the table there are some 1 million clones, about 75% of which are singletons. The sequenced sample consisted of memory CD4+ T cells sorted from blood. Described subset: CD45RA-negative fraction. The receptors originated from a man aged 18 to 30 in good health.

V gene TRBV7-6 combines with J gene TRBJ2-5; 9 bases map to TRBD1. The CDR3 covers 13 residues. V gave up 5 bases and J gave up 5 bases; unmatched junction bases: 3. Per germline, CDR1 SGHVS and CDR2 FNYEAQ. For the CDR3, the DNA is TGTGCCAGCAGCGGGACAGGGAGGGAGACCCAGTACTTC. Its protein product is CASSGTGRETQYF.

This chain uses TRBV13 with TRBJ2-2; D unresolved. The V end was cut by 3 bases, the J end by 7 bases, with 6 bases between. The CDR3 runs 12 residues. Germline V gives CDR1 PRHDT, CDR2 FYEKMQ (reference sequence). CDR3 sequence: CASSFSFGELFF. The DNA of the CDR3 is TGTGCCAGCAGCTTTTCTTTCGGGGAGCTGTTTTTT. Looking up the rest from reference TRBV13 and TRBJ2-2 gives the full variable domain: AAGVIQSPRHLIKEKRETATLKCYPIPRHDTVYWYQQGPGQDPQFLISFYEKMQSDKGSIPDRFSAQQFSDYHSELNMSSLELGDSALYFCASSFSFGELFFGEGSRLTVL.